The following is a T cell receptor (beta chain) sequence with its context. The CDR3 covers 11 residues. Trimming took 5 bases from V and 6 from J, leaving 5 bases between them. The germline V gene encodes CDR1 SEHNR and CDR2 FQNEAQ (reference sequence). The data were taken from a study of OX40 agonist ivuxolimab in advanced cancers. Systemic immunosuppression or autoimmune disease history was grounds to exclude patients. The sampling schedule covered blood at baseline, cycle 4 day 1, and cycle 7 day 1. The table came from immunoSEQ multiplex PCR; TCRdb's copy has only in-frame clones and leaves some out. Among about 48,000 clones, approximately 88% were seen once, and the ten largest hold around 1.1%.

This sample comprised CD4+ or CD8+ T cells sorted from blood, obtained in a trial of the OX40 agonist ivuxolimab. The sequence came from an adult with an advanced solid tumor such as melanoma, head and neck, liver or kidney cancer. This chain joins TRBV7-9 and TRBJ2-4; D call uncertain. The CDR3 DNA is TGTGCCAGCAGCCACGGAAACATTCAGTACTTC. It specifies CASSHGNIQYF.